The 7 T cell receptor beta chains reported below all come from one sample, sequenced in a study of identical twins. TCRdb processed the 5' RACE reads anew with MiXCR; each CDR3 protein has one entry. The sample has 1.5 million to 2 million distinct CDR3 sequences; 32% are singletons. Sequenced material: cord blood. These receptors originate from a newborn girl in good health.

Only a few counts were recorded for this clonotype. The chain links TRBV6-1 to TRBJ2-2; D remains unclear. Germline CDR1 reads MNHNS; CDR2 reads SASEGT. Trimming took off 6 bases at V and 6 bases at J, with 5 bases between the two ends. The CDR3 totals 11 residues. CDR3 coding DNA: TGTGCCAGCAGGTACTCCGGGGAGCTGTTTTTT. This encodes CASRYSGELFF.

The genes are TRBV20-1 and TRBJ2-1, with TRBD2 identical over 7 bases. Germline assignment: CDR1 DFQATT and CDR2 SNEGSKA (reference sequence). V was pared by 0 bases and J by 5 bases, with 34 bases of the junction left unmatched. This CDR3 is 24 amino acids long. In nucleotides, the CDR3 is TGCAGTGCTAGAGATCCGGGACTACTAACCTTCTCGGGGCCCACCCACACTTCTCACAATGAGCAGTTCTTC. Residues: CSARDPGLLTFSGPTHTSHNEQFF.

The V call is TRBV5-1, the J call TRBJ1-6; no definite D call. Between the trimmed V and J ends, which lost 3 bases and 4 bases, there was a span of 8 bases. CDR3 length: 14 amino acids. Per the germline V gene, CDR1 is SGHRS and CDR2 is YFSETQ. CDR3 region: CASSWTTYNSPLHF. The CDR3 DNA is TGCGCCAGCAGCTGGACGACTTATAATTCACCCCTCCACTTT.

This chain joins TRBV7-9 and TRBJ2-3; D is uncertain. CDR3 length equals 14 residues. CDR1 is SEHNR, CDR2 FQNEAQ, per germline (reference sequence). V lost 1 base to trimming and J lost 5 bases, with 10 bases between them. CDR3 bases: TGTGCCAGCAGCTTAGAATCGTATGGAGATACGCAGTATTTT. The encoded protein is CASSLESYGDTQYF.

This clonotype occurred many times. This chain links TRBV12-3 or TRBV12-4 with TRBJ2-7; tentatively, D is TRBD2 (6 bases). The CDR3 has 12 residues. Trimming stripped 5 bases from V and 5 bases from J, with 10 bases between. The CDR3 loop reads CASSPLANEQYF. CDR3 sequence (DNA): TGTGCCAGCAGTCCCCTAGCGAACGAGCAGTACTTC.

Many counts were recorded for this clonotype. The chain joins TRBV10-3 to TRBJ1-5, with 8 bases identical to TRBD1. Per germline, CDR1 ENHRY and CDR2 SYGVKD. The length of the CDR3 is 13 residues. J lost 1 base, V lost 10 bases, and 3 bases had no gene match. In DNA form, the CDR3 reads TGTGCCACCAGACAGGGGAGCAATCAGCCCCAGCATTTT. Encoded protein: CATRQGSNQPQHF.

This clonotype was seen a handful of times. The chain combines TRBV6-5 with TRBJ2-5; D is perhaps TRBD1 (6 bases). Germline values: CDR1 MNHEY, CDR2 SVGAGI. Trimming pared 3 bases from V and 4 bases from J, leaving 12 bases between. This CDR3 is built from 14 residues. The CDR3 here is CASSYSDRAETQYF. For the CDR3, the DNA is TGTGCCAGCAGTTATTCGGACAGAGCAGAGACCCAGTACTTC.